This T cell receptor (beta chain) is drawn from a study of OX40 agonist ivuxolimab in advanced cancers. On the study more broadly: The mean age was about 61 years, ranging from 23 to 79, with around four fifths of participants male.

The CDR3 covers 13 residues. Libraries were prepared by immunoSEQ multiplex PCR; TCRdb keeps only in-frame clonotypes and omits some of them. The table records around 20,000 clones, 80% to 90% of them present only once. This clone was counted once. The rearrangement joins TRBV21-1 to TRBJ2-7; TRBD1 is the table's D call, not checked against the DNA. TRBV21-1 is described as a pseudogene. Sequencing was performed on CD4+ or CD8+ T cells sorted from blood, taken in a trial of the OX40 agonist ivuxolimab. The receptor was derived from an adult with an advanced solid tumor such as melanoma, head and neck, liver or kidney cancer. CDR3 sequence (DNA): TGTGCCAGCAGCGCGCGACAGGGCGGCGAGCAGTACTTC. Amino acid sequence: CASSARQGGEQYF.